These 19 T cell receptor beta chains originate from one sample sequenced in a study of naive and memory T cell subsets. Study conclusions and caveats: Especially in CD8 cells, naive repertoires contained a few larger clonotypes, possibly CD45RA-re-expressing memory cells.

Their target antigens are unknown. Two oligonucleotides, mixed equimolar, formed the beta constant-region primer covering TRBC1 and TRBC2. Ligated cDNA was amplified by four rounds of PCR with nested alpha and beta constant-region primers and SP2. MiXCR, applied by TCRdb to the UMI-ligation and nested PCR reads, yields one record per CDR3 protein. The repertoire holds 150,000 or so distinct CDR3 sequences, with over 20% as singletons. Sequencing input: naive CD4+ T cells from blood. The receptors stem from a human donor in good health.

This clonotype has a handful of counts. The rearrangement links TRBV25-1 to TRBJ1-5; 7 nucleotides agree with TRBD1. The CDR3 totals 13 residues. Losses at the gene ends were 6 bases for V and 6 bases for J; bases not matched to a gene: 5. Germline V gives CDR1 MGHDK, CDR2 SYGVNS. The CDR3 loop reads CASRKGAGQPQHF. CDR3 nucleotide sequence: TGTGCCAGCAGGAAGGGGGCTGGTCAGCCCCAGCATTTT.

In its sample, this clonotype was seen a few times. This sequence joins TRBV6-6 and TRBJ2-1; TRBD2 matches at 7 bases. Germline CDR1 is MNHNY and CDR2 is SVGAGI (reference sequence). V trimming: 5 bases; J trimming: 2 bases; junction bases outside the gene matches: 3. The CDR3 loop spans 14 amino acids. The CDR3 coding sequence is TGTGCCAGCAGTAGGGAGGGCACCTACAATGAGCAGTTCTTC. Its translation is CASSREGTYNEQFF.

V usage is TRBV7-2 and J usage is TRBJ2-1; D not resolved. V lost 5 bases, J lost 5 bases, and 16 bases lay in between. The CDR3 contains 15 residues. Germline values: CDR1 SGHTA, CDR2 FQGNSA. The CDR3 sequence is CASSPQESTHNEQFF. The CDR3 bases are TGTGCCAGCAGCCCCCAGGAGTCTACCCACAATGAGCAGTTCTTC.

This chain connects TRBV5-1 to TRBJ2-7; 7 bases are a match to TRBD1. The trim removed 0 bases at V and 3 bases at J, leaving 3 bases unmatched. Germline lookup yields CDR1 SGHRS and CDR2 YFSETQ. CDR3 size: 14 residues. The DNA for the CDR3 is TGCGCCAGCAGCTTGGAGACAGGGTTCTACGAGCAGTACTTC. This translates into CASSLETGFYEQYF.

The table lists this clonotype with a few counts. The chain uses TRBV5-1 and TRBJ2-1; 8 bases map to TRBD1. This CDR3 has 15 amino acids. In germline, CDR1 is SGHRS, CDR2 YFSETQ. J gave up 5 bases and V 2 bases, and 6 bases lay outside the gene matches. The CDR3 spells CASSFQGARHNEQFF. The DNA for the CDR3 is TGCGCCAGCAGCTTCCAGGGGGCCCGGCACAATGAGCAGTTCTTC.

This clonotype was counted only a few times. CDR3 in amino acids: CASSENQPQHF. CDR3 in DNA: TGTGCCAGCAGTGAAAATCAGCCCCAGCATTTT. The chain links TRBV6-1 to TRBJ1-5; D not certain. Germline loops: CDR1 MNHNS, CDR2 SASEGT. This CDR3 has 11 residues. The V end was cut by 2 bases, the J end by 4 bases, with 0 bases between.

The genes are TRBV19 and TRBJ2-2; D is undetermined. The CDR3 runs to 14 residues. Trimming stripped 3 bases from V and 5 bases from J, with 10 bases between. Germline CDR1 reads LNHDA; CDR2 reads SQIVND (reference sequence). CDR3 in amino acids: CASSIRPRTGELFF. The CDR3 nucleotides read TGTGCCAGTAGTATCCGACCGCGGACCGGGGAGCTGTTTTTT.

V usage is TRBV20-1 and J usage is TRBJ1-1; 8 bases are shared with TRBD1. The V segment lost 0 bases and the J segment 4 bases; nucleotides outside the gene matches: 4. The germline CDR1 and CDR2 sequences are DFQATT and SNEGSKA (reference sequence). The CDR3 loop spans 14 amino acids. This CDR3 reads CSARDGQGGTEAFF. The CDR3 bases are TGCAGTGCTAGAGATGGACAGGGTGGCACTGAAGCTTTCTTT.

This sequence joins TRBV9 and TRBJ1-2; D perhaps matches TRBD1 (5 bases). Deletions cut 0 bases from V and 4 bases from J, with 10 bases between. Germline lookup yields CDR1 SGDLS and CDR2 YYNGEE. This CDR3 comprises 14 residues. The CDR3 protein is CASSVATGTYGYTF. DNA of the CDR3: TGTGCCAGCAGCGTAGCTACGGGGACCTATGGCTACACCTTC. The full variable domain, its missing parts supplied by reference TRBV9 and TRBJ1-2, is DSGVTQTPKHLITATGQRVTLRCSPRSGDLSVYWYQQSLDQGLQFLIQYYNGEERAKGNILERFSAQQFPDLHSELNLSSLELGDSALYFCASSVATGTYGYTFGSGTRLTVV.

This chain joins TRBV5-1 and TRBJ2-7; D gene uncertain. V gave up 0 bases and J gave up 0 bases, with 4 bases separating them. CDR3 length: 13 amino acids. The germline V gene encodes CDR1 SGHRS and CDR2 YFSETQ. CDR3 protein: CASSLEGSYEQYF. The CDR3 coding sequence is TGCGCCAGCAGCTTGGAGGGCTCCTACGAGCAGTACTTC.

The rearrangement links TRBV6-5 to TRBJ1-1; 7 nucleotides align to TRBD1. The CDR3 length is 14 residues. The germline V gene encodes CDR1 MNHEY and CDR2 SVGAGI. The trim removed 0 bases at V and 5 bases at J, leaving 3 bases unmatched. The CDR3 nucleotides read TGTGCCAGCAGTTACTCCATGACAGGGACTGAAGCTTTCTTT. Protein: CASSYSMTGTEAFF.

In its sample, this clonotype was seen a few times. J is TRBJ2-1 and V is TRBV6-2 or TRBV6-3, with no clear D. V was shortened by 6 bases and J by 11 bases, with 14 bases between the two germline ends. The germline CDR1 and CDR2 sequences are MNHEY and SVGEGT. The CDR3 runs 12 residues. The DNA for the CDR3 is TGTGCCAGCAGCCCTCCCCCGTATAAGCAGTTCTTC. Its translation is CASSPPPYKQFF.

The table lists this clonotype with a few counts. The chain links TRBV3-1 to TRBJ1-1; D is undetermined. This CDR3 comprises 14 residues. The germline CDR1 and CDR2 sequences are LGHDT and YNNKEL (reference sequence). V was trimmed by 1 base and J by 2 bases, leaving 8 bases between them. In DNA, the CDR3 is TGTGCCAGCAGCCAAGGTGTGCTCAACACTGAAGCTTTCTTT. It is translated as CASSQGVLNTEAFF.

Concerning this clonotype itself: Germline and junction disagree at one end, which may indicate a read error. V gene TRBV6-5 combines with J gene TRBJ2-6; 7 bases match TRBD1. The CDR3 extends over 16 amino acids. Germline-derived CDR1 and CDR2 are MNHEY and SVGAGI. Written as DNA, the CDR3 is TGTGCCAGCAGTTACTCAGGGGGCTCTGGGACCAACGTCCTGACTTTC. It codes for CASSYSGGSGTNVLTF.

The chain uses TRBV14 and TRBJ2-1; D gene ambiguous. The CDR3 runs to 13 residues. Trimming took off 0 bases at V and 13 bases at J, with 13 bases between the two ends. Germline V gene lookup returns CDR1 SGHDN and CDR2 FVKESK. CDR3 protein: CASSQDQSVRQFF. In nucleotides, the CDR3 is TGTGCCAGCAGCCAAGATCAATCGGTACGCCAGTTCTTC.

This clonotype was recorded a few times. V and J are TRBV6-1 and TRBJ1-1; D possibly corresponds to TRBD1 (6 bases). The V end was cut by 5 bases, the J end by 7 bases, with 14 bases between. This CDR3 is 13 amino acids long. The germline V gene has CDR1 MNHNS and CDR2 SASEGT. CDR3 sequence: CASSPREGGEAFF. The CDR3 nucleotides are TGTGCCAGCAGTCCTCGCGAGGGGGGTGAAGCTTTCTTT.

This clonotype was observed a handful of times. The J gene is TRBJ1-5, the V gene TRBV20-1; D gene ambiguous. The CDR3 sequence is 15 residues long. Trimming removed 1 base from V and 5 bases from J, with 15 bases in between. The germline V gene encodes CDR1 DFQATT and CDR2 SNEGSKA (reference sequence). CDR3 sequence: CSARGARSNDQPQHF. CDR3 bases: TGCAGTGCTAGAGGGGCACGCTCCAACGATCAGCCCCAGCATTTT.

The table lists this clonotype with a few counts. The chain couples TRBV12-3 or TRBV12-4 to TRBJ2-7; TRBD1 matches 9 bases. This CDR3 has 15 amino acids. Trimming cost V 5 bases and J 5 bases; bases outside gene matches: 10. CDR3: CASSPGTGKGHEQYF. In nucleotides, the CDR3 is TGTGCCAGCAGTCCGGGGACAGGGAAGGGCCACGAGCAGTACTTC.

This clonotype was seen more than once but under ten times. The chain recombines TRBV28 with TRBJ2-7; D gene ambiguous. The CDR3 has 13 amino acids. V was pared by 5 bases and J by 4 bases, with 12 bases between. Germline V gene sequence: CDR1 MDHEN, CDR2 SYDVKM. The CDR3 nucleotides are TGTGCCAGCAGTCGGCCCACCCCATACGAGCAGTACTTC. It yields the protein CASSRPTPYEQYF.